This paragraph covers one TCR beta chain sequence. The V end lost 0 bases, the J end lost 3 bases, and 6 bases lay between the germline ends. The length of the CDR3 is 13 residues. Germline V gene lookup returns CDR1 SGHRS and CDR2 YFSETQ. The data were taken from a study of control samples from healthy donors and cancer patients. Clones were read by immunoSEQ multiplex PCR, and TCRdb kept only the in-frame ones, dropping some. The table lists around 190,000 clones, approximately 90% of them singletons. The TCR originated in a young man in good health. Sequencing input: blood. The chain links TRBV5-1 to TRBJ1-1; D remains ambiguous. As DNA, the CDR3 is TGCGCCAGCAGCTTGGGGAGTCACACTGAAGCTTTCTTT. Translating gives CASSLGSHTEAFF. The full variable domain, completed using reference TRBV5-1 and TRBJ1-1, is KAGVTQTPRYLIKTRGQQVTLSCSPISGHRSVSWYQQTPGQGLQFLFEYFSETQRNKGNFPGRFSGRQFSNSRSEMNVSTLELGDSALYLCASSLGSHTEAFFGQGTRLTVV.